The 17 T cell receptor beta chains reported below all come from one sample, sequenced in a study of early T cells in non-severe SARS-CoV-2 infection. A single record per CDR3 protein comes from TCRdb applying MiXCR to the 5' RACE reads. This sample has 70,000 to 95,000 distinct CDR3 sequences; roughly 10% occur once, and the top ten carry over 3.5%. The specimen was whole blood. Every receptor here comes from an adult who was a healthcare worker with PCR-confirmed SARS-CoV-2 infection or an uninfected control (not recorded which).

The chain uses TRBV18 and TRBJ1-1; D not certain. Germline V gives CDR1 KGHSH, CDR2 LQKENI. The germline V and J ends were trimmed by 2 bases and 0 bases, with 7 bases remaining between them. The CDR3 has 14 amino acids. CDR3 in amino acids: CASSPGILNTEAFF. The CDR3 DNA follows: TGTGCCAGCTCACCAGGCATCTTGAACACTGAAGCTTTCTTT.

The sample holds many counts of this clonotype. The chain is built from TRBV5-1 and TRBJ2-3; possibly TRBD1 for D (5 bases). Trimming stripped 0 bases from V and 5 bases from J, with 10 bases between. CDR3 length equals 14 residues. Germline CDR1 reads SGHRS; CDR2 reads YFSETQ. Written as DNA, the CDR3 is TGCGCCAGCAGCTTGGCGCAGGGCGTAGATACGCAGTATTTT. It yields the protein CASSLAQGVDTQYF.

A few counts support this clonotype. J is TRBJ1-5 and V is TRBV2, with TRBD1 matching 9 bases. The CDR3 loop spans 16 amino acids. Germline V gives CDR1 SNHLY, CDR2 FYNNEI. V shed 6 bases and J 1 base; nucleotides not matched to a gene: 7. CDR3 nucleotides: TGTGCCAGCAGGGGGACAGGGAGTTGGAGCAATCAGCCCCAGCATTTT. Encoded protein: CASRGTGSWSNQPQHF.

This clonotype was counted between two and nine times. The chain is built from TRBV29-1 and TRBJ2-3; 7 positions match TRBD1. V was pared by 2 bases and J by 3 bases, with 2 bases of the junction left unmatched. The CDR3 has 13 amino acids. Germline V gene data show CDR1 as SQVTM and CDR2 as ANQGSEA. The DNA of the CDR3 is TGCAGCGTTGAATTGGGACAGACAGATACGCAGTATTTT. It translates to CSVELGQTDTQYF.

The table lists this clonotype with many counts. V usage is TRBV9 and J usage is TRBJ1-4, with 8 bases fitting TRBD1. CDR3 length equals 15 residues. The V gene's germline CDR1 is SGDLS and CDR2 YYNGEE. V trimming: 3 bases; J trimming: 3 bases; junction bases outside the gene matches: 4. The CDR3 is CASSGQGAANEKLFF. CDR3 bases: TGTGCCAGCAGCGGGCAGGGGGCGGCTAATGAAAAACTGTTTTTT.

In this sample, this clonotype turned up many times. The genes are TRBV7-6 and TRBJ1-6, with a possible D match to TRBD1 (6 bases). The germline V gene encodes CDR1 SGHVS and CDR2 FNYEAQ. V was clipped by 5 bases and J by 7 bases, with 12 bases between them. The CDR3 runs 14 residues. CDR3 nucleotides: TGTGCCAGCAGCCTACAGGGTAACAATTCACCCCTCCACTTT. Encoded protein: CASSLQGNNSPLHF.

This clonotype has a count of ten or more. V usage is TRBV20-1 and J usage is TRBJ2-1; 15 bases align to TRBD2. Germline V gene lookup returns CDR1 DFQATT and CDR2 SNEGSKA (reference sequence). J was trimmed by 0 bases and V by 5 bases; bases with no gene match: 2. The CDR3 has 16 residues. The CDR3 nucleotides read TGCAGTGCTTGGACTAGCGGGGGGGCCTCCTACAATGAGCAGTTCTTC. As protein: CSAWTSGGASYNEQFF.

CDR3 coding DNA: TGTGCCAGCTCACCCGTGATGCGATCAGATACGCAGTATTTT. Amino acid sequence: CASSPVMRSDTQYF. The V call is TRBV18, the J call TRBJ2-3; D is uncertain. Trimming took off 3 bases at V and 4 bases at J, with 11 bases between the two ends. Germline lookup yields CDR1 KGHSH and CDR2 LQKENI. This CDR3 region has 14 residues.

This clonotype was detected ten times or more. The CDR3 DNA sequence: TGCAGTGCCACCGGGACAGCTAGCAATCAGCCCCAGCATTTT. Translation gives CSATGTASNQPQHF. J is TRBJ1-5 and V is TRBV20-1, with 7 bases lining up with TRBD1. V lost 6 bases, J lost 0 bases, and 5 bases stayed unmatched. The length of the CDR3 is 14 residues. Germline CDR1 and CDR2: DFQATT and SNEGSKA (reference sequence).

This clonotype has at least ten counts. The V and J genes are TRBV10-2 and TRBJ2-1; perhaps TRBD2 as D (6 bases). The germline V gene encodes CDR1 WSHSY and CDR2 SAAADI. The CDR3 has 15 amino acids. The V and J ends lost 6 bases and 3 bases respectively, with 15 bases between them. DNA of the CDR3: TGCGCCAGCAGGGCGGGCGGGGCCGTCTACAATGAGCAGTTCTTC. Translation: CASRAGGAVYNEQFF.

The V call is TRBV29-1, the J call TRBJ2-1; no firm D call. This CDR3 comprises 11 residues. V was trimmed by 7 bases and J by 7 bases, leaving 11 bases between them. Germline V gives CDR1 SQVTM, CDR2 ANQGSEA. Here the CDR3 DNA reads TGCAGCGGGGAAGACCGGAATGAGCAGTTCTTC. Encoded protein: CSGEDRNEQFF.

The table lists this clonotype with a few counts. The genes are TRBV7-9 and TRBJ2-7; no clear D. Germline CDR1 reads SEHNR; CDR2 reads FQNEAQ (reference sequence). The CDR3 runs 13 residues. The V and J ends lost 6 bases and 5 bases respectively, with 14 bases between them. The CDR3 protein is CASSRTNEHEQYF. The CDR3 DNA follows: TGTGCCAGCAGTCGGACGAACGAGCACGAGCAGTACTTC.

The chain is built from TRBV7-8 and TRBJ1-2, with D perhaps TRBD1 (5 bases). The germline V gene encodes CDR1 SGHVS and CDR2 FQNEAQ. The CDR3 consists of 15 residues. Trimming removed 5 bases at V and 3 bases at J, with 16 bases between. This CDR3 is CASSPAGGDHYGYTF. Written as DNA, the CDR3 is TGTGCCAGCAGCCCAGCGGGGGGAGACCACTATGGCTACACCTTC.

This clonotype was seen many times. The V gene is TRBV12-3 or TRBV12-4, the J gene TRBJ2-5; TRBD1 agrees at 8 bases. V lost 5 bases, J lost 7 bases, and 6 bases stayed unmatched. The CDR3 has 13 amino acids. The CDR3 here is CASSTRGLGTQYF. CDR3 bases: TGTGCCAGCAGTACCAGGGGGCTCGGGACCCAGTACTTC.

The chain joins TRBV12-3 or TRBV12-4 to TRBJ1-5, with 8 nucleotides matching TRBD1. Trimming removed 0 bases from V and 3 bases from J; junction bases left unmatched: 1. The CDR3 covers 15 residues. The CDR3 bases are TGTGCCAGCAGTTTAGCTCAGGGGGCCAATCAGCCCCAGCATTTT. Translation gives CASSLAQGANQPQHF.

In this sample, this clonotype turned up many times. The V call is TRBV20-1, the J call TRBJ2-5; 10 bases match TRBD2. Germline CDR1 reads DFQATT; CDR2 reads SNEGSKA (reference sequence). V shed 6 bases, J shed 3 bases, and the junction held 4 bases outside the gene matches. This CDR3 comprises 13 residues. The chain's CDR3 is CSAPGLAEETQYF. The CDR3 DNA reads TGCAGTGCACCCGGACTAGCGGAAGAGACCCAGTACTTC.

The chain is built from TRBV18 and TRBJ1-5; D perhaps matches TRBD1 (5 bases). The CDR3 runs 14 residues. Trimming left V 3 bases short and J 0 bases short, with 6 bases between. The V gene's germline CDR1 is KGHSH and CDR2 LQKENI. CDR3 sequence: CASSPTDSNQPQHF. DNA for the CDR3: TGTGCCAGCTCACCGACAGATAGCAATCAGCCCCAGCATTTT.